The present entry profiles one TCR beta chain with its context. Its antigen remains unknown. The repertoire was sequenced with immunoSEQ multiplex PCR; TCRdb's copy has only in-frame clones and lacks some. The table has more than 85,000 clones, about 88% seen once; the top ten hold about 9.7%. Per germline, CDR1 SGDLS and CDR2 YYNGEE. CDR3 length: 15 amino acids. With V trimmed by 9 bases and J by 2 bases, 11 bases remained unmatched. These data originate in a study of T cell responses to AZD1222 COVID-19 vaccine. Findings and caveats of the study: White British people made up most donors, females outnumbered males, and clonal diversity was possibly underestimated. Nearly half of unique spike-specific TCRs reportedly avoided B.1.351 and B.1.1.7 mutated regions.

The starting material was peripheral blood, obtained on day 0 of AZD1222 vaccination. The receptor's source is an adult in good health. The chain has TRBV9 and TRBJ2-3, with TRBD2 identical over 8 bases. In nucleotides, the CDR3 is TGTGCCACCGCACTTAGCGGGACCGCCACAGATACGCAGTATTTT. Its translation is CATALSGTATDTQYF. Drawing the rest from reference TRBV9 and TRBJ2-3, the complete variable domain is DSGVTQTPKHLITATGQRVTLRCSPRSGDLSVYWYQQSLDQGLQFLIQYYNGEERAKGNILERFSAQQFPDLHSELNLSSLELGDSALYFCATALSGTATDTQYFGPGTRLTVL.